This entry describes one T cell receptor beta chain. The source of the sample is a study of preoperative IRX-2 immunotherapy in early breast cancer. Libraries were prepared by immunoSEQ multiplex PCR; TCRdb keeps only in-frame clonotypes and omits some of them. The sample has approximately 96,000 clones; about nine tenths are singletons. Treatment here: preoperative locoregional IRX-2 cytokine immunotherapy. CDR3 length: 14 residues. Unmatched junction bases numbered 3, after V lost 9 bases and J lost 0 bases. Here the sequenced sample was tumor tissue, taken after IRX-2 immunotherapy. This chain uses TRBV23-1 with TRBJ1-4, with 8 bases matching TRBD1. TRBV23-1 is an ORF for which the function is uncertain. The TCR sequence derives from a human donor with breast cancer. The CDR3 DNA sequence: TGCGCCAGTGGACAGGGACCAACTAATGAAAAACTGTTTTTT. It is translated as CASGQGPTNEKLFF.